This entry lists 13 T cell receptor beta chains sequenced from one sample in a study of blood T cell repertoires in COVID-19. Sequencing used immunoSEQ multiplex PCR; TCRdb keeps in-frame clones, though not all of them. The sample contains more than 150,000 clones, about 84% of which appear only once. The sample taken for sequencing was peripheral blood. Receptor source: a woman aged 30 to 39 with acute or convalescent COVID-19.

This clone was counted a single time. The chain is built from TRBV6-5 and TRBJ1-2; D gene unclear. The ends were cut back, 0 bases at V and 4 bases at J, with 6 bases in the middle. The length of the CDR3 is 13 residues. Germline values: CDR1 MNHEY, CDR2 SVGAGI. The CDR3: CASSYSPGYGYTF. The CDR3 bases are TGTGCCAGCAGTTACTCGCCGGGCTATGGCTACACCTTC.

This clone was picked up a small number of times. J is TRBJ1-6 and V is TRBV28; D is undetermined. Germline V CDR1 and CDR2: MDHEN, SYDVKM. This CDR3 region has 12 residues. V was pared by 10 bases and J by 6 bases, with 10 bases between. The DNA of the CDR3 is TGTGCCACTCAGGTGACTAATTCACCCCTCCACTTT. Encoded protein: CATQVTNSPLHF.

The CDR3 here is CASSPTGNQPQHF. CDR3 bases: TGTGCCAGCAGTCCTACGGGGAATCAGCCCCAGCATTTT. The chain joins TRBV28 to TRBJ1-5; D is uncertain. V lost 5 bases, J lost 4 bases, and 9 bases lay in between. Germline values: CDR1 MDHEN, CDR2 SYDVKM. CDR3 length equals 13 residues.

Only one count was recorded for this clone. The J gene is TRBJ1-5, the V gene TRBV25-1; 8 positions agree with TRBD1. Per the germline V gene, CDR1 is MGHDK and CDR2 is SYGVNS. The CDR3 extends over 15 amino acids. Trimming removed 6 bases from V and 2 bases from J; junction bases left unmatched: 6. The CDR3 here is CASSPTGDGNQPQHF. The CDR3 coding sequence is TGTGCCAGCAGCCCGACAGGGGACGGCAATCAGCCCCAGCATTTT.

The J gene is TRBJ1-1, the V gene TRBV19; 7 positions match TRBD1. This CDR3 region has 14 residues. Germline V lookup: CDR1 LNHDA, CDR2 SQIVND (reference sequence). V trimming: 4 bases; J trimming: 4 bases; junction bases outside the gene matches: 6. The CDR3 DNA reads as TGTGCCAGTAGTACCCAGGGGGTAAGCACTGAAGCTTTCTTT. It translates to CASSTQGVSTEAFF.

This clone was counted a few times. The rearrangement joins TRBV4-2 to TRBJ1-2; D possibly corresponds to TRBD1 (5 bases). Germline V lookup: CDR1 LGHNA, CDR2 YNFKEQ. This CDR3 has 15 residues. The V end lost 0 bases, the J end lost 4 bases, and 12 bases lay between the germline ends. This CDR3 reads CASSQESSQGYGYTF. As DNA, the CDR3 is TGTGCCAGCAGCCAAGAGTCGAGTCAGGGCTATGGCTACACCTTC.

V and J are TRBV21-1 and TRBJ2-1; the D call of TRBD2 is as the table states it, not checked on the DNA. TRBV21-1 is recorded as a pseudogene. CDR3 length: 16 residues. Written as DNA, the CDR3 is TGTGCCAGCAGCATAGGAAAGGGGAGGGCCTACAATGAGCAGTTCTTC. Its protein product is CASSIGKGRAYNEQFF.

This clone was recorded a few times. V and J are TRBV10-3 and TRBJ1-3, with 8 bases that match TRBD1. The CDR3 has 17 amino acids. Germline V gene data show CDR1 as ENHRY and CDR2 as SYGVKD. V shed 2 bases, J shed 3 bases, and the junction held 9 bases outside the gene matches. The CDR3 is CAISEPIGQGGGNTIYF. DNA of the CDR3: TGTGCCATCAGTGAGCCGATCGGACAGGGTGGTGGAAACACCATATATTTT.

V is TRBV7-9 and J is TRBJ2-3, with 11 bases fitting TRBD2. The ends lost 8 bases at V and 3 bases at J; junction bases unmatched: 7. The CDR3 is 15 amino acids. Germline V gene data show CDR1 as SEHNR and CDR2 as FQNEAQ (reference sequence). CDR3: CASALAGGDTDTQYF. Here the CDR3 DNA reads TGTGCCAGCGCCCTAGCGGGAGGTGATACAGATACGCAGTATTTT.

The chain is built from TRBV21-1 and TRBJ2-1; TRBD1 reflects the table's D call only, with no check against the DNA. TRBV21-1 is termed a pseudogene. The CDR3 contains 15 residues. The CDR3 loop reads CASSIGQDSYNEQFF. For the CDR3, the DNA is TGTGCCAGCAGTATTGGACAGGACTCCTACAATGAGCAGTTCTTC.

This clone has more than one count but fewer than ten. The chain combines TRBV7-2 with TRBJ1-2; D possibly corresponds to TRBD1 (6 bases). The CDR3 extends over 16 amino acids. Trimming left V 6 bases short and J 4 bases short, with 21 bases between. Germline-derived CDR1 and CDR2 are SGHTA and FQGNSA. CDR3 in amino acids: CASSPARGRRTYGYTF. CDR3 in DNA: TGTGCCAGCAGTCCAGCCAGGGGTAGACGTACCTATGGCTACACCTTC.

The chain combines TRBV28 with TRBJ1-5; 8 nucleotides agree with TRBD1. This CDR3 region has 15 residues. With V trimmed by 6 bases and J by 2 bases, 6 bases remained unmatched. The germline V gene has CDR1 MDHEN and CDR2 SYDVKM. The CDR3 region is CASSWGQERNQPQHF. The CDR3 DNA follows: TGTGCCAGCAGCTGGGGACAGGAACGCAATCAGCCCCAGCATTTT.

Note on this clone: The germline gene is not matched at one end of the junction; a read error may be the cause. CDR3 in amino acids: CASSLGRGVGELFF. The CDR3, as DNA: TGTGCTAGCAGCTTAGGAAGGGGCGTGGGGGAGCTGTTTTTT. V and J are TRBV7-7 and TRBJ2-2; TRBD1 might be the D (5 bases). CDR3 length: 14 residues. Germline loops: CDR1 SSHAT, CDR2 FNYEAQ (reference sequence).